This T cell receptor beta chain was sequenced during a study of cytomegalovirus exposure and HLA in healthy donors. For the study at large: Genotyping of hundreds of donors showed that around 85% belonged to the Caucasian-associated ancestry cluster. Broader study findings: Analysis was carried out at a later point, and it linked a missense DCLRE1C variant to TCR beta V- and J-gene trimming. Accurate HLA-A and HLA-B prediction from TCR beta sequences was reported for most subjects.

Notes on this clone: The antigen remains unidentified.

The CDR3 covers 16 residues. Deletions cut 0 bases from V and 4 bases from J, with 15 bases between. Germline V lookup: CDR1 MGHRA, CDR2 YSYEKL. Researchers ran the PCR with 60 Vbeta and 13 Jbeta primers. In the authors' workflow: Approximately 73 million unique TCR beta chains, roughly 11 million shared, were counted in a later analysis. Measured with immunoSEQ multiplex PCR; TCRdb has only the in-frame clones, and not every one. V, J and clone size are taken as reported in that table, and D and trimming were inferred from the DNA itself. In the table there are 99,000 or so clones, around 70% of which are singletons.

What was sequenced was PBMCs. This TCR was recovered from a man aged 40-55 years in good health and CMV-seronegative. The rearrangement joins TRBV4-1 to TRBJ1-2; the D gene is possibly TRBD1 (6 bases). CDR3 loop: CASSQDPRGAAYGYTF. The CDR3 nucleotides are TGCGCCAGCAGCCAAGATCCCCGGGGGGCGGCCTATGGCTACACCTTC.